This TCR beta chain was identified in a study of breast tumors, draining lymph nodes, adjacent tissues. Whole-study results and caveats: That most tumor T cells come from lymph nodes remained unproven. Tumor and nontumor repertoires were significantly more similar in luminal-like than in basal-like breast cancer. Tumors had less TCR diversity than lymph nodes, more than nontumor tissue. Findings are consistent with lymph node origin and intratumoral expansion of most tumor T cells.

CDR1 and CDR2 (germline): MGHDK, SYGVNS. With 3 bases clipped from V and 2 bases from J, the junction kept 3 bases outside the gene matches. The CDR3 covers 14 residues. TCRdb independently ran MiXCR on the multiplex PCR reads; one entry per CDR3 protein. The sample has over 200,000 distinct CDR3 sequences, around 34% seen once. Samples came from axillary lymph nodes draining the breast cancer. The sample holds many counts of this clonotype. The antigen is undetermined. The receptor comes from a female donor with breast cancer. Some clones in this sample may be carry-over from other donors' samples. Sequenced: axillary lymph node tissue. The V gene is TRBV25-1, the J gene TRBJ2-7; the match to TRBD2 covers 8 bases. The CDR3 nucleotides are TGTGCCAGCAGTGATAGCGGGGCGACCTACGAGCAGTACTTC. The encoded protein is CASSDSGATYEQYF.